The 20 T cell receptor beta chains listed next were all sequenced from one sample in a study of identical twins. TCRdb fed the 5' RACE reads into MiXCR, producing one record per CDR3 protein. Of hundreds of thousands of distinct CDR3 sequences listed, approximately 21% are singletons. The same data also went into a second study, on T cells expressing NK-cell markers.

The sequenced sample was PBMCs. Source of these receptors: a young woman in good health.

This clonotype was recorded once. The chain carries TRBV3-1 and TRBJ1-2; D is perhaps TRBD1 (5 bases). V lost 4 bases and J 8 bases, leaving 17 bases between the germline ends. The CDR3 covers 14 residues. The germline gives CDR1 LGHDT, CDR2 YNNKEL (reference sequence). In DNA form, the CDR3 reads TGTGCCAGCAGCCCAGGGACTTTTCCCGCCGGCTACACCTTC. Protein sequence: CASSPGTFPAGYTF.

The chain combines TRBV7-2 with TRBJ2-3; D remains unclear. The germline V and J ends were trimmed by 2 bases and 12 bases, with 12 bases remaining between them. This CDR3 is built from 12 residues. The V gene's germline CDR1 is SGHTA and CDR2 FQGNSA. CDR3 sequence (DNA): TGTGCCAGCAGCTTATTAGCCGAGTTTCAGTATTTT. Translation: CASSLLAEFQYF.

V usage is TRBV18 and J usage is TRBJ2-5, with 8 bases matching TRBD2. Germline assignment: CDR1 KGHSH and CDR2 LQKENI. This CDR3 contains 15 residues. Trimming at V came to 2 bases and at J to 1 base, leaving 3 bases not matched to a gene. The CDR3 loop reads CASSPLGTSQETQYF. CDR3 bases: TGTGCCAGCTCACCATTGGGGACTAGCCAAGAGACCCAGTACTTC.

The rearrangement joins TRBV15 to TRBJ2-3; 7 bases are a match to TRBD1. The CDR3 has 15 amino acids. The germline V gene has CDR1 LNHNV and CDR2 YYDKDF (reference sequence). The trim removed 8 bases at V and 4 bases at J, leaving 12 bases unmatched. This CDR3 is CATHHRGRLPDTQYF. The DNA of the CDR3 is TGTGCCACCCACCACAGGGGCAGACTCCCAGATACGCAGTATTTT.

There are a few counts of this clonotype. The chain couples TRBV20-1 to TRBJ1-5; D is possibly TRBD1 (5 bases). Germline lookup yields CDR1 DFQATT and CDR2 SNEGSKA (reference sequence). Trimming cost V 4 bases and J 1 base, with 14 bases left between them. CDR3 length: 15 amino acids. The CDR3 spells CSAKGSGASNQPQHF. As DNA, the CDR3 is TGCAGTGCTAAAGGGTCCGGGGCGAGCAATCAGCCCCAGCATTTT.

This clonotype was seen only a few times. The chain carries TRBV25-1 and TRBJ2-3; 7 bases map to TRBD1. The CDR3 totals 18 residues. V dropped 3 bases and J dropped 4; count of bases not matched to a gene: 16. Germline V lookup: CDR1 MGHDK, CDR2 SYGVNS. The CDR3 bases are TGTGCCAGCAGTGATTCCGTGGTGGACAGGAGCTCTTCAGATACGCAGTATTTT. Its translation is CASSDSVVDRSSSDTQYF.

The chain employs TRBV2 and TRBJ2-3; 9 bases map to TRBD2. The ends lost 10 bases at V and 4 bases at J; junction bases unmatched: 12. The CDR3 runs 15 residues. The germline CDR1 and CDR2 sequences are SNHLY and FYNNEI. CDR3 region: CANLAGEGLPDTQYF. The CDR3 region has the DNA TGTGCCAACTTAGCGGGAGAAGGTTTGCCAGATACGCAGTATTTT.

V gene TRBV19 combines with J gene TRBJ1-1; D ambiguous. Trimming removed 5 bases at V and 7 bases at J, with 8 bases between. The CDR3 runs 11 residues. Germline V gene lookup returns CDR1 LNHDA and CDR2 SQIVND (reference sequence). CDR3 DNA sequence: TGTGCCAGTAGTGCTGGAAGTGAAGCTTTCTTT. Amino acids: CASSAGSEAFF.

The chain carries TRBV4-3 and TRBJ2-7; 12 positions match TRBD2. Germline V gene data show CDR1 as LGHNA and CDR2 as YSLEER. V trimming: 0 bases; J trimming: 6 bases; junction bases outside the gene matches: 6. The CDR3 covers 16 residues. CDR3: CASSQDRASGRGEQYF. The CDR3 bases are TGCGCCAGCAGCCAAGATAGGGCTAGCGGGAGGGGCGAGCAGTACTTC.

This clonotype was seen many times. V gene TRBV12-3 or TRBV12-4 combines with J gene TRBJ1-1, with a weak D call TRBD1 (5 bases). Between the trimmed V and J ends, which lost 3 bases and 3 bases, there was a span of 8 bases. The CDR3 covers 13 residues. CDR3 DNA sequence: TGTGCCAGCAGTTTGGGGCGGTACACTGAAGCTTTCTTT. This codes for CASSLGRYTEAFF.

The rearrangement uses TRBV25-1 and TRBJ2-7; the match to TRBD2 covers 13 bases. Germline V gene lookup returns CDR1 MGHDK and CDR2 SYGVNS. This CDR3 comprises 15 residues. V was pared by 6 bases and J by 2 bases, with 4 bases of the junction left unmatched. This chain's CDR3 is CASRKGLAGAYEQYF. The CDR3 DNA is TGTGCCAGCAGAAAAGGACTAGCGGGGGCCTACGAGCAGTACTTC.

In this sample, this clonotype turned up a few times. J is TRBJ2-1 and V is TRBV5-6; D is uncertain. Germline-derived CDR1 and CDR2 are SGHDT and YYEEEE. Between the trimmed V and J ends, which lost 5 bases and 5 bases, there was a span of 8 bases. The CDR3 has 12 residues. The CDR3 DNA is TGTGCCAGCAGGCTGACGGACAATGAGCAGTTCTTC. Translated, it gives CASRLTDNEQFF.

The CDR3 spells CASSPRGTSGRFYMGTDTQYF. The CDR3 DNA reads as TGTGCCAGCAGCCCCCGTGGGACTAGCGGGAGGTTCTACATGGGGACAGATACGCAGTATTTT. The rearrangement joins TRBV9 to TRBJ2-3; 15 bases map to TRBD2. Losses at the gene ends were 4 bases for V and 3 bases for J; bases not matched to a gene: 18. The CDR3 sequence is 21 residues long. Germline V gene lookup returns CDR1 SGDLS and CDR2 YYNGEE. Filled out from reference TRBV9 and TRBJ2-3, the complete variable domain reads DSGVTQTPKHLITATGQRVTLRCSPRSGDLSVYWYQQSLDQGLQFLIQYYNGEERAKGNILERFSAQQFPDLHSELNLSSLELGDSALYFCASSPRGTSGRFYMGTDTQYFGPGTRLTVL.

This clonotype was detected a few times. V gene TRBV20-1 combines with J gene TRBJ2-1; 9 bases fit TRBD2. After removal of 0 bases from V and 8 bases from J, the junction contained 11 bases not matched to a gene. CDR1 DFQATT and CDR2 SNEGSKA come from the germline V gene (reference sequence). The CDR3 extends over 16 amino acids. CDR3 DNA: TGCAGTGCTAGAGATTTCCCTAGCGGGATGCGGTATGAGCAGTTCTTC. As protein: CSARDFPSGMRYEQFF.

This clonotype has a count of ten or more. J is TRBJ2-1 and V is TRBV20-1, with 7 bases matching TRBD1. The CDR3 consists of 16 residues. From germline, CDR1 is DFQATT and CDR2 SNEGSKA (reference sequence). Trimming took 0 bases from V and 0 from J; bases not matched to a gene: 5. The CDR3 loop is CSARERGHHSYNEQFF. The DNA of the CDR3 is TGCAGTGCTAGAGAGAGGGGGCACCACTCCTACAATGAGCAGTTCTTC.

The rearrangement links TRBV20-1 to TRBJ2-2; either TRBD1 or TRBD2 may fit D (5 bases each). The germline V gene encodes CDR1 DFQATT and CDR2 SNEGSKA (reference sequence). This CDR3 contains 14 residues. V gave up 2 bases and J gave up 10 bases, with 17 bases separating them. CDR3 DNA: TGCAGTGCTAGATCCGGGACCCCGCGCGCGGAGCTGTTTTTT. Encoded protein: CSARSGTPRAELFF.

The chain joins TRBV20-1 to TRBJ1-2; 7 bases agree with TRBD1. CDR3 length equals 16 residues. Germline V gene sequence: CDR1 DFQATT, CDR2 SNEGSKA (reference sequence). The J segment lost 0 bases and the V segment lost 2 bases, leaving 9 bases of the junction unmatched. The CDR3 sequence: CSARSQGQAANYGYTF. The CDR3 bases are TGCAGTGCTAGATCCCAAGGACAGGCGGCTAACTATGGCTACACCTTC.

The V and J genes are TRBV6-2 or TRBV6-3 and TRBJ1-2, with TRBD1 identical over 7 bases. V was clipped by 11 bases and J by 6 bases; unmatched bases: 12. Per germline, CDR1 MNHEY and CDR2 SVGEGT. This CDR3 is 13 amino acids long. The CDR3 DNA sequence: TGTGCCGGATCTCAGGGGGGAACGAATGGCTACACCTTC. This gives the protein CAGSQGGTNGYTF.

This clonotype was counted a few times. V usage is TRBV20-1 and J usage is TRBJ2-1, with 7 bases aligning to TRBD2. CDR1 and CDR2 from the germline V gene are DFQATT and SNEGSKA (reference sequence). This CDR3 has 17 amino acids. J lost 1 base, V lost 2 bases, and 11 bases had no gene match. The CDR3 DNA sequence: TGCAGTGCTAGAACCGGGGGGACTCTTCTTTCCTACAATGAGCAGTTCTTC. It codes for CSARTGGTLLSYNEQFF.

This rearrangement joins TRBV11-2 to TRBJ2-5, with a weak D call TRBD2 (6 bases). V was clipped by 6 bases and J by 7 bases, with 18 bases between them. Per the germline V gene, CDR1 is SGHAT and CDR2 is FQNNGV. The CDR3 runs 14 residues. The CDR3 nucleotides are TGTGCCAGCAGTCTTGGACACCTTAGCGGGACCCAGTACTTC. Its translation is CASSLGHLSGTQYF.